This TCR beta chain was sequenced in a study of blood T cell repertoires in COVID-19. Per the germline V gene, CDR1 is MGHRA and CDR2 is YSYEKL. Trimming stripped 3 bases from V and 1 base from J, with 18 bases between. The CDR3 has 17 amino acids. Study processing details: Amplification from reference gene primers served as the basis for estimated nucleated cell counts. The assay was immunoSEQ multiplex PCR, and TCRdb's table has in-frame clones only and misses some. V, J and clone size are taken as reported in that table, and D and trimming were inferred from the DNA itself. The repertoire includes roughly 400,000 clones, around 89% of them detected once, and 0.9% to 1.2% sits in the top ten. Allocation to cohorts depended on clinical history reported by the participants.

The rearrangement links TRBV4-1 to TRBJ1-1, with a tentative D call TRBD1 (6 bases). The TCR was taken from a man younger than 45 who had recovered from COVID-19. The sequenced sample consisted of PBMCs or T cells enriched from blood (not recorded which). CDR3: CASSHAPPQGSNTEAFF. The CDR3 nucleotides are TGCGCCAGCAGCCACGCTCCTCCACAGGGTTCGAACACTGAAGCTTTCTTT.